A selection of T cell receptor beta chains follows, all from one sample in a study of T cell responses to AZD1222 COVID-19 vaccine. Data came from immunoSEQ multiplex PCR; TCRdb stores just in-frame clones and leaves some out. The repertoire holds 130,000 or so clones, approximately 86% seen once, with 4.5% to 7% in the top ten. Sequenced here: peripheral blood, sampled 28 days after the second AZD1222 dose. These receptors all stem from an adult who received the AZD1222 COVID-19 vaccine. CDR3s include the opening cysteine and the closing phenylalanine or tryptophan. The D gene is left open where the match is weak. Part of the rows lack a size; the others show once, few, many or a class for expanded clones.

J,V,D,size,DNA,CDR3
TRBJ1-2,TRBV6-5,.,once,TGTGCCAGCACCCCGACAGGCGACTATGGCTACACCTTC,CASTPTGDYGYTF
TRBJ1-4,TRBV2,.,.,TGTGCCAGCAGTGGCCAGGGTGTGGAGGAAAAACTGTTTTTT,CASSGQGVEEKLFF
TRBJ2-1,TRBV5-4,TRBD2,once,TGTGCCAGCAGCCCTAGCGGCCCAGCAGACTACAATGAGCAGTTCTTC,CASSPSGPADYNEQFF
TRBJ2-1,TRBV15,.,.,TGTGCCACCAGCAGAGATCTAGGTGGGAGATCCTACAATGAGCAGTTCTTC,CATSRDLGGRSYNEQFF
TRBJ1-1,TRBV7-3,.,.,TGTGCCAGCAGCTCCCAGGGGAACACTGAAGCTTTCTTT,CASSSQGNTEAFF
TRBJ1-1,TRBV7-9,.,.,TGTGCCAGCAGCTTTGGGGGAAACACTGAAGCTTTCTTT,CASSFGGNTEAFF
TRBJ2-7,TRBV19,.,.,TGTGCCAGTAGTATAGACTCCTACTCCTACGAGCAGTACTTC,CASSIDSYSYEQYF
TRBJ2-6,TRBV3-1/TRBV3-2,.,.,TGTGCCAGCAGCCAAGAAGTCACCTCGAGTGGGGCCAACGTCCTGACTTTC,CASSQEVTSSGANVLTF
TRBJ1-1,TRBV2,.,.,TGTGCCAGCAGTGGTTTCAGGAACACTGAAGCTTTCTTT,CASSGFRNTEAFF
TRBJ2-5,TRBV19,.,.,TGTGCCAGTAGTATAAGTTCCACCCAAGAGACCCAGTACTTC,CASSISSTQETQYF
TRBJ1-5,TRBV30,.,.,TGTGCCTGGAGTGTACCAGGGTGGGGTCAGCCCCAGCATTTT,CAWSVPGWGQPQHF
TRBJ2-1,TRBV19,.,.,TGTGCCAGTAGTATAGCCAGCCCGGGTGAGCAGTTCTTC,CASSIASPGEQFF
TRBJ1-6,TRBV25-1,TRBD1,.,TGTGCCAGCAGCCAATGGGACAGTTATTCACCCCTCCACTTT,CASSQWDSYSPLHF
TRBJ1-4,TRBV6-5,.,.,TGTGCCAGCAGTCGGGACGGGAGCGAAAAACTGTTTTTT,CASSRDGSEKLFF
TRBJ1-2,TRBV27,.,.,TGTGCCAGCAGTTTTTCGGGGGACAATAACTATGGCTACACCTTC,CASSFSGDNNYGYTF
TRBJ1-4,TRBV5-8,.,.,TGTGCCAGCAGCATGGGGCTACAGGGCGTGGATGAAAAACTGTTTTTT,CASSMGLQGVDEKLFF
TRBJ1-1,TRBV3-1/TRBV3-2,.,.,TGTGCCAGCAGCCAACAGGGAGGGGGCACTGAAGCTTTCTTT,CASSQQGGGTEAFF
TRBJ2-1,TRBV19,.,.,TGTGCCAGTAGCCCAGCCAGAGGTCATGAGCAGTTCTTC,CASSPARGHEQFF
TRBJ1-2,TRBV9,.,.,TGTGCCAGCAGCTTCTCAAGTGGCGGGAACTATGGCTACACCTTC,CASSFSSGGNYGYTF
TRBJ1-4,TRBV20-1,.,.,TGCAGTGCTAGTTTGGCGGTGGCTAATGAAAAACTGTTTTTT,CSASLAVANEKLFF
TRBJ2-2,TRBV19,TRBD1,.,TGTGCCAGTAGTATTTTTGGACAGGTCTACAGGGCGAACACCGGGGAGCTGTTTTTT,CASSIFGQVYRANTGELFF
TRBJ1-2,TRBV6-2/TRBV6-3,.,.,TGTGCCAGCAGCCCAGGCTTTGGAGCTAACTATGGCTACACCTTC,CASSPGFGANYGYTF
TRBJ2-7,TRBV5-1,TRBD2,once,TGCGCCAGCAGCGCAACCCCAGCGGGAGGTTCCTACGAGCAGTACTTC,CASSATPAGGSYEQYF
TRBJ1-1,TRBV6-5,.,few,TGTGCCAGCAGTTACTCGACAGCTTCGAACACTGAAGCTTTCTTT,CASSYSTASNTEAFF
TRBJ1-2,TRBV19,.,.,TGTGCCAGTAGTCTTGTACAGGGTATCTATGGCTACACCTTC,CASSLVQGIYGYTF
TRBJ1-2,TRBV2,TRBD1,once,TGTGCCAGCAGTGAACGGGACAGCCACTATGGCTACACCTTC,CASSERDSHYGYTF
TRBJ1-5,TRBV2,.,.,TGTGCCAGCAGAGAGGGCCATCAGCCCCAGCATTTT,CASREGHQPQHF
TRBJ2-5,TRBV5-1,TRBD1,.,TGCGCCAGCAGCCCGGGGACAGGGGAAGAGACCCAGTACTTC,CASSPGTGEETQYF
TRBJ2-3,TRBV5-1,TRBD2,.,TGCGCCAGCAGCCCGACTAGCGGGGTCTTAGATACGCAGTATTTT,CASSPTSGVLDTQYF
TRBJ2-3,TRBV20-1,.,.,TGCAGTGCTAGTGGAGTCAGCGGACTCACAGATACGCAGTATTTT,CSASGVSGLTDTQYF
TRBJ1-1,TRBV20-1,.,.,TGCAGTGCTAGTCGCTCGGGCAGGGTGAACACTGAAGCTTTCTTT,CSASRSGRVNTEAFF
TRBJ2-1,TRBV11-2,.,.,TGTGCCAGCAGCTTAGAAGGGGCACCCTACAATGAGCAGTTCTTC,CASSLEGAPYNEQFF
TRBJ2-3,TRBV27,TRBD1,.,TGTGCCAGCAGTCTGAGACAGGGACACACAGATACGCAGTATTTT,CASSLRQGHTDTQYF
TRBJ2-5,TRBV3-1/TRBV3-2,.,.,TGTGCCAGCAGCTCGGGACACCAAGAGACCCAGTACTTC,CASSSGHQETQYF
TRBJ2-7,TRBV30,.,.,TGTGCCTGGAGTGTGTGGGACGAGCAGTACTTC,CAWSVWDEQYF
TRBJ1-2,TRBV28,.,.,TGTGCCAGCAGTGGGACGGACACCCCACTCTATGGCTACACCTTC,CASSGTDTPLYGYTF
TRBJ2-1,TRBV9,.,.,TGTGCCAGCAGCGTATCACCCGTTGGAGTTAATGAGCAGTTCTTC,CASSVSPVGVNEQFF
TRBJ1-2,TRBV6-5,.,.,TGTGCCAGCAGGCGTCGGGACGTCGTTAACTATGGCTACACCTTC,CASRRRDVVNYGYTF
TRBJ2-6,TRBV7-9,.,once,TGTGCCAGCAGCCCAGTGAATGATGGGTCTTATGGTGGGGCCAACGTCCTGACTTTC,CASSPVNDGSYGGANVLTF
TRBJ2-1,TRBV30,TRBD2,once,TGTGCCTGGAGTGGGACTAGCGGGAGCTCCTACAATGAGCAGTTCTTC,CAWSGTSGSSYNEQFF
TRBJ2-7,TRBV6-5,TRBD1,.,TGTGCCAGCAGTTTGGGGACAGAGACCTACGAGCAGTACTTC,CASSLGTETYEQYF
TRBJ1-5,TRBV10-3,.,.,TGTGCCATCAGTGAGTTCGGGACACCTAGCAATCAGCCCCAGCATTTT,CAISEFGTPSNQPQHF
TRBJ1-1,TRBV11-3,.,.,TGTGCCAGCAGCTTAGGATGGGGAAGCGCTGAAGCTTTCTTT,CASSLGWGSAEAFF
TRBJ2-5,TRBV2,.,once,TGTGCCAGCCTTAGGTCTGAGACCCAGTACTTC,CASLRSETQYF